A single TCR beta chain is shown here with its context. Its antigen is still unknown. No qualities accompany the bases; no much larger clone lies one base away. The CDR1 and CDR2 encoded by the germline V gene are MNHEY and SVGAGI. Germline trimming: 6 bases from V, 0 bases from J; junction bases outside gene matches: 2. Counted from cysteine to phenylalanine, this CDR3 has 13 amino acids. Here the CDR3 DNA is all that survives: 39 bases in frame from base 1. These data are taken from a study of Ad26.COV2.S vaccination and SARS-CoV-2 variants (dated by TCRdb to the early 2020s). Looking at the study overall: Donors in the vaccine arm were drawn from COV1001, a phase I-IIa trial of Ad26.COV2.S in healthy adults that was multicentre, randomized, double-blind and placebo-controlled. Ad26.COV2.S was given intramuscularly at 5x10^10 or 1x10^11 viral particles, as a single shot or as two shots 56 days apart. Trial participants were randomized into five groups of five: low-dose or high-dose Ad26.COV2.S given once or twice, or placebo on both occasions. A total of roughly 32 samples were included in the TCR-sequenced set, comprising 19 Ad26.COV2.S vaccine recipients, 5 placebo recipients and 8 SARS-CoV-2 convalescent individuals. Investigators remained blinded to trial group allocation during experiments and outcome assessment. TCRbeta repertoire sequencing was used to assess the specificity and breadth of SARS-CoV-2-reactive T cell receptors after Ad26.COV2.S vaccination.

TCRbeta CDR3 regions were sequenced with the immunoSEQ Assay. After extraction, genomic DNA underwent amplification by bias-controlled multiplex PCR, followed by high-throughput sequencing. On the authors' methods: To quantify the absolute abundance of every unique TCRbeta CDR3 region, sequences were collapsed and filtered. T cell fraction was estimated by normalization of TCRbeta template counts to usable DNA, with usable DNA being measured through amplification of reference genes present in all nucleated cells. Repertoire TCRs were annotated as SARS-CoV-2-specific when V gene, CDR3 amino acid sequence and J gene were exactly matched to a known reactive TCR set. MIRA supplied the reference SARS-CoV-2 TCR set, which was filtered for enrichment in COVID-19-positive ImmuneCODE repertoires so that public or cross-reactive TCRs were removed. Drawing on the MIRA antigens, annotated TCRs were analysed further at the level of specific ORF or position within ORF. Breadth was defined as annotated unique rearrangements over total unique productive rearrangements; depth was the summed frequency of those rearrangements. Two-sided Wilcoxon rank-sum tests were applied when comparing TCR breadth between groups. This immuneACCESS table, as held by TCRdb, lists in-frame sequences with V and J called but not all clones. Of the missing ones, under half trace to an unresolved V gene in checked studies; the others have no known cause. The V and J calls and the clone size are those of that table, but D and trimming were determined from the DNA. Recorded for this sample are 440,000 or so clones; about 92% of them occurred a single time. The ten largest clones represent roughly 4.3% of the sample.

Here is what the overall study found, with its caveats: The authors noted that the TCR breadth and depth analyses may have underestimated total T cell responses. The study was not powered to compare responses between vaccine doses or regimens. Compared with placebo recipients, Ad26.COV2.S recipients showed higher spike-specific TCR breadth (P = 0.0014). Comparable non-spike TCR breadth was observed between vaccine and placebo recipients, consistent with only spike being contained in the vaccine. After vaccination, spike-specific CD8+ and CD4+ T cell responses were reported to show substantial breadth.

Taken with the paper, the label for treatment or condition translates to: about 20 received Ad26.COV2.S at low or high dose, single or two shots; about five received placebo; per-sample allocation not given. For vaccine and placebo recipients, the sequenced repertoires came from samples collected on day 63 after the first injection. Between 29 July and 7 August 2020, Cohort 1b enrolled about two dozen adults aged 18-55 years at one site in Boston, USA. As a vaccine, Ad26.COV2.S was a replication-incompetent adenovirus type 26 vector that expressed a prefusion-stabilized SARS-CoV-2 spike protein derived from the original Wuhan strain.

The TCR originated in a person aged 18-60 years who received the Ad26.COV2.S COVID-19 vaccine or a placebo. Rearrangement joined TRBV6-5 to TRBJ2-7, and 7 bases in between align with TRBD1. The sample in question was peripheral blood, obtained in a trial of Ad26.COV2.S vaccine versus placebo. The encoded CDR3 is CASSGQVSYEQYF. The nucleotide sequence reads as follows: TGTGCCAGCAGCGGACAGGTCTCCTACGAGCAGTACTTC.